This entry lists 5 T cell receptor beta chains sequenced from one sample in a study of T cell responses to AZD1222 COVID-19 vaccine. Profiling relied on immunoSEQ multiplex PCR, and the TCRdb table lists in-frame clones only, not all of them. The sample has about 130,000 clones; over 75% are singletons. The source material was peripheral blood, sampled on day 0 of AZD1222 vaccination. The receptors stem from an adult in good health.

The chain links TRBV6-4 to TRBJ2-1, with TRBD2 matching 8 bases. The CDR3 spans 17 residues. J gave up 9 bases and V 3 bases, and 16 bases lay outside the gene matches. Germline assignment: CDR1 MRHNA and CDR2 SNTAGT. CDR3 in DNA: TGTGCCAGCAGTGAACTCCCGGGGGGGGCCTCGACGGCTGAGCAGTTCTTC. Translated, it gives CASSELPGGASTAEQFF.

The chain has TRBV6-5 and TRBJ2-5; D call uncertain. CDR1 is MNHEY, CDR2 SVGAGI, per germline. Trimming shortened V by 5 bases and J by 3 bases, and 10 bases separated the two germline ends. The CDR3 has 13 residues. The CDR3 DNA reads as TGTGCCAGCAGTCATCCGACGGAAGAGACCCAGTACTTC. Amino acid sequence: CASSHPTEETQYF.

The chain links TRBV7-2 to TRBJ2-7, with TRBD1 matching 7 bases. Germline trimming cut 8 bases from V and 9 bases from J; bases unmatched to any gene: 13. Germline V gene lookup returns CDR1 SGHTA and CDR2 FQGNSA. The CDR3 is made up of 13 amino acids. The CDR3 is CASLRDRGHSQYF. The CDR3 region has the DNA TGTGCCAGCTTGAGGGACAGAGGACATTCGCAGTACTTC.

The rearrangement joins TRBV7-9 to TRBJ2-1; 11 nucleotides line up with TRBD2. This CDR3 spans 19 amino acids. The ends lost 1 base at V and 0 bases at J; junction bases unmatched: 8. The germline V gene encodes CDR1 SEHNR and CDR2 FQNEAQ (reference sequence). DNA of the CDR3: TGTGCCAGCAGCTTAGTTCTAGCGGGGGGTTTTAGCTCCTACAATGAGCAGTTCTTC. Encoded protein: CASSLVLAGGFSSYNEQFF.

The chain carries TRBV5-6 and TRBJ1-1, with TRBD1 matching 7 bases. CDR1 is SGHDT and CDR2 is YYEEEE in the germline V gene. V gave up 4 bases and J gave up 0 bases; unmatched junction bases: 15. This CDR3 is 18 amino acids long. CDR3: CASSLIEPLGQVNTEAFF. In DNA, the CDR3 is TGTGCCAGCAGCCTAATTGAACCACTCGGACAGGTGAACACTGAAGCTTTCTTT. Filled out from reference TRBV5-6 and TRBJ1-1, the complete variable domain reads DAGVTQSPTHLIKTRGQQVTLRCSPKSGHDTVSWYQQALGQGPQFIFQYYEEEERQRGNFPDRFSGHQFPNYSSELNVNALLLGDSALYLCASSLIEPLGQVNTEAFFGQGTRLTVV.